The 19 T cell receptor beta chains given below trace back to one sample, sequenced in a study of blood T cell repertoires in COVID-19 (dated by TCRdb to about 2020). Receptor libraries were prepared by the immunoSEQ multiplex PCR assay. As stored in TCRdb, this immuneACCESS dataset retains in-frame rearrangements with V and J assigned. A fraction of the clones does not appear; measured against another copy, unresolved V genes explain less than half of the discrepancy, and the remainder lacks a known reason. The table for this sample lists 350,000 to 450,000 clones; more than 85% of them were counted only once. The ten largest clones represent about 3% of the sample. Sequences were obtained from peripheral blood. The receptors originated from a human donor in a cohort sampled during active COVID-19.

The chain uses TRBV4-1 and TRBJ2-7, with D maybe TRBD2 (7 bases). V dropped 1 base and J dropped 7 bases, with 20 bases sitting between them. The CDR3 is 16 amino acids. Germline CDR1 reads MGHRA; CDR2 reads YSYEKL. The CDR3, as DNA: TGCGCCAGCAGCCAAGGGGTCCTAGCGGAGCAGGGGGAGCAGTACTTC. This codes for CASSQGVLAEQGEQYF.

V and J are TRBV3-1 (or the pseudogene TRBV3-2) and TRBJ1-2; D uncertain. CDR1 is LGHDT, CDR2 YNNKEL, per germline (reference sequence). The CDR3 covers 13 residues. V was shortened by 3 bases and J by 8 bases, with 13 bases between the two germline ends. CDR3 DNA: TGTGCCAGCAGCCAGGGCCTTGAGTGGGGCTACACCTTC. Protein: CASSQGLEWGYTF.

The J gene is TRBJ1-2, the V gene TRBV12-3 or TRBV12-4, with a tentative D call TRBD1 (6 bases). Deletions cut 5 bases from V and 5 bases from J, with 12 bases between. This CDR3 is built from 13 residues. The CDR3 region is CASSPDREYGYTF. The DNA for the CDR3 is TGTGCCAGCAGTCCGGACAGAGAATATGGCTACACCTTC.

The chain uses TRBV7-3 and TRBJ2-1; D gene uncertain. Germline CDR1 SGHTA, CDR2 FQGTGA. V lost 2 bases to trimming and J lost 9 bases, with 8 bases between them. The length of the CDR3 is 12 residues. The CDR3 region has the DNA TGTGCCAGCAGCTTACCCTCAGGTGAGCAGTTCTTC. Amino acid sequence: CASSLPSGEQFF. Together with reference TRBV7-3 and TRBJ2-1, the CDR3 gives the full variable domain: GAGVSQTPSNKVTEKGKYVELRCDPISGHTALYWYRQSLGQGPEFLIYFQGTGAADDSGLPNDRFFAVRPEGSVSTLKIQRTERGDSAVYLCASSLPSGEQFFGPGTRLTVL.

The chain carries TRBV29-1 and TRBJ2-1, with D perhaps matching TRBD1 (6 bases). There are 14 residues in the CDR3. CDR1 and CDR2 (germline): SQVTM, ANQGSEA. V was pared by 4 bases and J by 6 bases, with 16 bases between. The CDR3: CSVGHREISNEQFF. CDR3 nucleotide sequence: TGCAGCGTTGGCCACAGGGAGATTAGCAATGAGCAGTTCTTC.

The chain joins TRBV5-1 to TRBJ2-7; TRBD1 matches 7 bases. The CDR3 is 17 residues long. V was pared by 0 bases and J by 4 bases, with 13 bases of the junction left unmatched. Looked up from germline, CDR1 is SGHRS and CDR2 is YFSETQ. CDR3 DNA: TGCGCCAGCAGCTTGGCCCTTCGGACAGGAATCGATTACGAGCAGTACTTC. Translated: CASSLALRTGIDYEQYF. Full variable domain (missing parts from reference TRBV5-1 and TRBJ2-7): KAGVTQTPRYLIKTRGQQVTLSCSPISGHRSVSWYQQTPGQGLQFLFEYFSETQRNKGNFPGRFSGRQFSNSRSEMNVSTLELGDSALYLCASSLALRTGIDYEQYFGPGTRLTVT.

The J gene is TRBJ1-5, the V gene TRBV27, with a tentative D call TRBD1 (6 bases). Trimming left V 2 bases short and J 4 bases short, with 12 bases between. CDR1 and CDR2 from the germline V gene are MNHEY and SMNVEV (reference sequence). This CDR3 is built from 15 residues. The CDR3 DNA follows: TGTGCCAGCAGTTTAAACAGGGCTGGGAATCAGCCCCAGCATTTT. Its protein is CASSLNRAGNQPQHF.

V is TRBV9 and J is TRBJ2-7, with TRBD1 matching over 9 bases. V lost 2 bases and J lost 5; bases outside the gene matches: 8. This CDR3 comprises 15 residues. Germline CDR1 reads SGDLS; CDR2 reads YYNGEE. The chain's CDR3 is CASSVTGGLSNEQYF. The CDR3 DNA follows: TGTGCCAGCAGCGTCACAGGGGGCTTGTCTAACGAGCAGTACTTC.

This clone has a handful of counts. The gene calls are TRBV2 and TRBJ1-1; 9 bases align to TRBD1. CDR1 is SNHLY, CDR2 FYNNEI, per germline. CDR3 length: 13 amino acids. With 3 bases clipped from V and 11 bases from J, the junction kept 7 bases outside the gene matches. CDR3 sequence (DNA): TGTGCCAGCAGTGAGGCGGGACAGGGTATCGCTTTCTTT. Residues: CASSEAGQGIAFF.

This clone was seen a handful of times. At one end the junction does not follow the germline gene, possibly because of a read error. The chain carries TRBV6-5 and TRBJ1-1; D is unresolved. Germline-derived CDR1 and CDR2 are MNHEY and SVGAGI. This CDR3 is built from 13 residues. The CDR3 here is CASTYSEGREAFF. The DNA of the CDR3 is TGTGCCAGCACTTACTCGGAGGGTAGGGAAGCTTTCTTT.

The CDR3 nucleotides read TGTGCCAGAACCGAGGGTCGTGGCTACACCTTC. Its translation is CARTEGRGYTF. The V gene is TRBV11-3, the J gene TRBJ1-2; no clear D. The CDR3 length is 11 residues. V lost 9 bases, J lost 7 bases, and 12 bases lay in between. CDR1 and CDR2 from the germline V gene are SGHNT and YENEEA.

The chain carries TRBV4-2 and TRBJ1-5, with 7 bases matching TRBD1. CDR3 size: 16 residues. The junction had 6 bases not matched to a gene; V was cut back by 0 bases and J by 4 bases. CDR1 is LGHNA, CDR2 YNFKEQ, per germline. The CDR3 loop is CASSQDGGTENQPQHF. DNA for the CDR3: TGTGCCAGCAGCCAAGATGGAGGGACAGAAAATCAGCCCCAGCATTTT.

This chain links TRBV24-1 with TRBJ2-7; tentatively, D is TRBD1 (6 bases). The V gene's germline CDR1 is KGHDR and CDR2 SFDVKD. V was trimmed by 0 bases and J by 0 bases, leaving 14 bases between them. This CDR3 region has 17 residues. CDR3 amino acids: CATSDLPGQGTSYEQYF. CDR3 coding DNA: TGTGCCACCAGTGATTTGCCAGGGCAGGGGACCTCCTACGAGCAGTACTTC.

The V and J genes are TRBV6-5 and TRBJ2-7; D is possibly TRBD1 (7 bases). The germline V gene encodes CDR1 MNHEY and CDR2 SVGAGI. The CDR3 extends over 14 amino acids. Trimming removed 6 bases at V and 2 bases at J, with 14 bases between. CDR3: CASRGGDRTYEQYF. The CDR3 DNA reads as TGTGCCAGCAGAGGAGGGGACAGAACCTACGAGCAGTACTTC.

This chain joins TRBV5-4 and TRBJ2-3; TRBD2 agrees at 7 bases. This CDR3 has 14 amino acids. Germline values: CDR1 SGHNT, CDR2 YYREEE (reference sequence). The junction had 2 bases not matched to a gene; V was cut back by 2 bases and J by 2 bases. The CDR3 region is CASSLSGNTDTQYF. CDR3 DNA sequence: TGTGCCAGCAGCTTAAGCGGGAACACAGATACGCAGTATTTT.

This clone was picked up a small number of times. This chain links TRBV2 with TRBJ1-3; a weak D match, TRBD1 (5 bases). The CDR3 spans 18 residues. The germline CDR1 and CDR2 sequences are SNHLY and FYNNEI. V was cut by 8 bases and J by 0 bases, with 23 bases left in between. CDR3: CASSRKVGRGASGNTIYF. The CDR3 region has the DNA TGTGCCAGCTCCCGAAAAGTCGGGAGAGGGGCCTCTGGAAACACCATATATTTT.

V is TRBV5-6 and J is TRBJ1-1, with a weak D call TRBD1 (6 bases). Germline-derived CDR1 and CDR2 are SGHDT and YYEEEE. This CDR3 spans 18 amino acids. The V end was cut by 4 bases, the J end by 7 bases, with 29 bases between. Here the CDR3 DNA reads TGTGCCAGCAGCAACCAGAGGTGGGGCAGGGGAATATACAGTGAAGCTTTCTTT. As protein: CASSNQRWGRGIYSEAFF. The variable domain in full, completed from reference TRBV5-6 and TRBJ1-1, reads DAGVTQSPTHLIKTRGQQVTLRCSPKSGHDTVSWYQQALGQGPQFIFQYYEEEERQRGNFPDRFSGHQFPNYSSELNVNALLLGDSALYLCASSNQRWGRGIYSEAFFGQGTRLTVV.

The CDR3, as DNA: TGTGCCTGGAGTGCGATCCCGGGACACCCGAATCAGCCCCAGCATTTT. Its translation is CAWSAIPGHPNQPQHF. The chain couples TRBV30 to TRBJ1-5, with a tentative D call TRBD1 (6 bases). V lost 1 base and J 4 bases, leaving 17 bases between the germline ends. The germline V gene has CDR1 GTSNPN and CDR2 SVGIG (reference sequence). The CDR3 covers 16 residues.

The chain couples TRBV6-6 to TRBJ2-2; D ambiguous. Trimming stripped 7 bases from V and 0 bases from J, with 6 bases between. The CDR3 is made up of 13 amino acids. The germline V gene encodes CDR1 MNHNY and CDR2 SVGAGI (reference sequence). Here the CDR3 reads CASNPANTGELFF. The CDR3 nucleotides are TGTGCCAGCAATCCAGCGAACACCGGGGAGCTGTTTTTT.